This TCR beta chain stems from a study of blood T cell repertoires in COVID-19. Original processing notes: Reference gene primer amplification in the assay estimated nucleated cell counts. Assay used: immunoSEQ multiplex PCR; TCRdb lists only in-frame clones, some missing. V, J and clone size were drawn from that table, and D and trimming were deduced from the DNA. The table has around 190,000 clones, 65% to 85% seen once; the top ten hold roughly 3%. The V gene's germline CDR1 is SEHNR and CDR2 FQNEAQ (reference sequence). Trimming shortened V by 5 bases and J by 2 bases, and 12 bases separated the two germline ends. The CDR3 length is 14 residues.

The sequenced sample consisted of PBMCs or T cells enriched from blood (not recorded which). The genes are TRBV7-9 and TRBJ1-1; possibly TRBD1 for D (6 bases). This sequence originates from a woman in her twenties or thirties who had recovered from COVID-19. CDR3 sequence reads: CASSQTGDNTEAFF. The CDR3 bases are TGTGCCAGCAGCCAGACAGGAGATAACACTGAAGCTTTCTTT.